These 23 T cell receptor beta chains were sequenced from one sample in a study of molecular identifiers for immune sequencing clone quantification. A single record per CDR3 protein comes from TCRdb applying MiXCR to the PCR reads. Of hundreds of thousands of distinct CDR3 sequences in the sample, about a quarter were seen once. Sequencing was performed on naive CD8+ T cells from blood, with Jurkat cell RNA spiked in. The subset here: FACS-sorted CD8+CD4-CCR7+CD45RA+ naive T cells. The receptors derive from a human donor in good health. Some libraries in this study had Jurkat cell RNA spiked in.

This clonotype was seen ten or more times. The J gene is TRBJ2-5, the V gene TRBV24-1, with 7 bases identical to TRBD2. Germline-derived CDR1 and CDR2 are KGHDR and SFDVKD. V lost 0 bases and J lost 5; bases outside the gene matches: 5. The CDR3 has 15 residues. The CDR3 protein is CATSDLGSGMETQYF. For the CDR3, the DNA is TGTGCCACCAGTGATTTGGGGAGCGGGATGGAGACCCAGTACTTC.

This clonotype was seen only once. This may be a read error: a much more frequent sequence differs by one nucleotide. The CDR3 DNA reads as TGTGCCAGCAGAAACACGGGGAACGTGAACACTGAAGCTTTCTTT. Its translation: CASRNTGNVNTEAFF. The chain is built from TRBV6-2 or TRBV6-3 and TRBJ1-1, with D unclear. The germline V and J ends were trimmed by 6 bases and 0 bases, with 14 bases remaining between them. CDR1 and CDR2 from the germline V gene are MNHEY and SVGEGT. CDR3 length: 15 residues.

This clonotype was seen only a few times. The chain recombines TRBV6-2 or TRBV6-3 with TRBJ2-1; TRBD1 might be the D (5 bases). This CDR3 has 12 amino acids. Trimming left V 2 bases short and J 9 bases short, with 8 bases between. Germline CDR1 and CDR2: MNHEY and SVGEGT. The CDR3 region has the DNA TGTGCCAGCAGTTACGATAGGGGTGAGCAGTTCTTC. This translates into CASSYDRGEQFF.

This clonotype was detected many times. This rearrangement joins TRBV7-2 to TRBJ2-7, with 7 bases matching TRBD2. CDR3 length equals 12 residues. V lost 2 bases, J lost 6 bases, and 1 base stayed unmatched. CDR1 SGHTA and CDR2 FQGNSA come from the germline V gene. The CDR3 DNA sequence: TGTGCCAGCAGCTTATGGGAGGGCGAGCAGTACTTC. Protein: CASSLWEGEQYF.

This clonotype showed up many times. J is TRBJ2-3 and V is TRBV19; 8 bases line up with TRBD2. The CDR3 contains 15 residues. The germline CDR1 and CDR2 sequences are LNHDA and SQIVND (reference sequence). J gave up 1 base and V 3 bases, and 3 bases lay outside the gene matches. CDR3 sequence (DNA): TGTGCCAGTAGTATCGGGACTAGAGGCACAGATACGCAGTATTTT. Encoded protein: CASSIGTRGTDTQYF.

The J gene is TRBJ2-7, the V gene TRBV27, with 7 bases lining up with TRBD2. The junction had 10 bases not matched to a gene; V was cut back by 6 bases and J by 2 bases. The V gene's germline CDR1 is MNHEY and CDR2 SMNVEV (reference sequence). The CDR3 runs to 15 residues. CDR3 bases: TGTGCCAGCAGCGCAACTGGCGGGGGTACCTACGAGCAGTACTTC. Amino acid sequence: CASSATGGGTYEQYF.

This clonotype was observed at least ten times. This chain connects TRBV7-2 to TRBJ2-3; a weak D match, TRBD2 (6 bases). The CDR3 length is 17 residues. Per the germline V gene, CDR1 is SGHTA and CDR2 is FQGNSA. V was shortened by 5 bases and J by 1 base, with 19 bases between the two germline ends. The CDR3 DNA sequence: TGTGCCAGCAGCCCCTGGACTCGGCGGGAACGCACAGATACGCAGTATTTT. It translates to CASSPWTRRERTDTQYF.

At least ten counts were recorded for this clonotype. In nucleotides, the CDR3 is TGCGCCAGCAGCCCGGCCGCCCCTTACGAGCAGTACTTC. Its translation: CASSPAAPYEQYF. This chain joins TRBV4-1 and TRBJ2-7; D not certain. Germline lookup yields CDR1 MGHRA and CDR2 YSYEKL. The CDR3 is 13 residues long. The V and J ends lost 4 bases and 4 bases respectively, with 11 bases between them.

This chain joins TRBV7-9 and TRBJ2-6, with 8 bases aligning to TRBD1. Germline CDR1 SEHNR, CDR2 FQNEAQ (reference sequence). The V segment lost 4 bases and the J segment 0 bases; nucleotides outside the gene matches: 5. This CDR3 has 17 residues. The CDR3 reads CASSSLDRGSGANVLTF. CDR3 sequence (DNA): TGTGCCAGCAGCTCCCTCGACAGGGGCTCTGGGGCCAACGTCCTGACTTTC.

This clonotype was detected ten times or more. The V call is TRBV5-6, the J call TRBJ2-7; 7 nucleotides agree with TRBD1. Trimming at V came to 1 base and at J to 2 bases, leaving 0 bases not matched to a gene. The germline gives CDR1 SGHDT, CDR2 YYEEEE. The length of the CDR3 is 13 residues. CDR3 nucleotide sequence: TGTGCCAGCAGCTTGACAGGGGCCTACGAGCAGTACTTC. Translation gives CASSLTGAYEQYF.

This chain links TRBV6-5 with TRBJ1-2; 7 bases fit TRBD1. Germline CDR1 MNHEY, CDR2 SVGAGI. CDR3 length: 16 residues. V shed 0 bases, J shed 6 bases, and the junction held 10 bases outside the gene matches. The CDR3 region is CASSYSGQGGVDGYTF. CDR3 bases: TGTGCCAGCAGTTACTCGGGGCAGGGGGGAGTGGATGGCTACACCTTC.

This clonotype came up a few times. The gene calls are TRBV7-9 and TRBJ1-1, with TRBD1 identical over 8 bases. This CDR3 has 15 residues. V was clipped by 4 bases and J by 0 bases; unmatched bases: 4. Germline loops: CDR1 SEHNR, CDR2 FQNEAQ (reference sequence). In DNA form, the CDR3 reads TGTGCCAGCAGCTGGGACAGGTTTATGAACACTGAAGCTTTCTTT. It specifies CASSWDRFMNTEAFF.

This clonotype was detected ten times or more. The rearrangement joins TRBV2 to TRBJ2-7, with 9 positions matching TRBD2. The V and J ends lost 1 base and 3 bases, in that order; junction bases with no gene match: 1. CDR3 size: 14 residues. Looked up from germline, CDR1 is SNHLY and CDR2 is FYNNEI. DNA for the CDR3: TGTGCCAGCAGTGAAGTAGCGGGGGACTACGAGCAGTACTTC. This codes for CASSEVAGDYEQYF.

The table lists this clonotype with many counts. The rearrangement links TRBV7-8 to TRBJ2-2; D gene uncertain. The CDR3 consists of 11 residues. The ends were cut back, 7 bases at V and 10 bases at J, with 10 bases in the middle. Germline V gene sequence: CDR1 SGHVS, CDR2 FQNEAQ. The CDR3 loop reads CASIVGLELFF. CDR3 DNA sequence: TGTGCCAGCATCGTGGGGTTGGAGCTGTTTTTT.

Regarding this clonotype: A read error may explain this, as a much larger clone is one base away. The chain carries TRBV29-1 and TRBJ1-1; no reliable D call. CDR1 and CDR2 (germline): SQVTM, ANQGSEA. V was trimmed by 7 bases and J by 7 bases, leaving 13 bases between them. CDR3 length equals 11 residues. The CDR3 protein is CSGVERSEAFF. As DNA, the CDR3 is TGCAGCGGGGTAGAACGGAGTGAAGCTTTCTTT. Combining the CDR3 with reference TRBV29-1 and TRBJ1-1 gives the whole variable domain SAVISQKPSRDICQRGTSLTIQCQVDSQVTMMFWYRQQPGQSLTLIATANQGSEATYESGFVIDKFPISRPNLTFSTLTVSNMSPEDSSIYLCSGVERSEAFFGQGTRLTVV.

This clonotype was seen only a few times. For the CDR3, the DNA is TGCAGTGCGCCACTCCGGGACAGGGTCATAGACGAGCAGTACTTC. The encoded protein is CSAPLRDRVIDEQYF. The chain joins TRBV20-1 to TRBJ2-7, with TRBD1 identical over 9 bases. With 6 bases clipped from V and 5 bases from J, the junction kept 14 bases outside the gene matches. The CDR3 runs 15 residues. The germline CDR1 and CDR2 sequences are DFQATT and SNEGSKA (reference sequence).

In its sample, this clonotype was seen a few times. V gene TRBV7-3 combines with J gene TRBJ2-2; D possibly corresponds to TRBD2 (5 bases). With 4 bases removed from V and 4 bases from J, the gap between germline ends came to 7 bases. Germline lookup yields CDR1 SGHTA and CDR2 FQGTGA. The CDR3 has 13 amino acids. The CDR3 DNA follows: TGTGCCAGCAGCTCGGACTCCACCGGGGAGCTGTTTTTT. This sequence encodes CASSSDSTGELFF.

This clonotype was seen repeatedly, ten times or more. J is TRBJ1-3 and V is TRBV7-9; D possibly corresponds to TRBD1 (6 bases). This CDR3 is 16 amino acids long. Trimming removed 2 bases from V and 0 bases from J, with 11 bases in between. CDR1 and CDR2 from the germline V gene are SEHNR and FQNEAQ (reference sequence). The CDR3 DNA sequence: TGTGCCAGCAGCTTAATCGGACAGCTCTCTGGAAACACCATATATTTT. It specifies CASSLIGQLSGNTIYF. Supplemented by reference TRBV7-9 and TRBJ1-3, the full variable domain reads DTGVSQNPRHKITKRGQNVTFRCDPISEHNRLYWYRQTLGQGPEFLTYFQNEAQLEKSRLLSDRFSAERPKGSFSTLEIQRTEQGDSAMYLCASSLIGQLSGNTIYFGEGSWLTVV.

In this sample, this clonotype turned up many times. The genes are TRBV4-2 and TRBJ2-7; maybe TRBD1 (7 bases). V lost 5 bases to trimming and J lost 0 bases, with 14 bases between them. Germline lookup yields CDR1 LGHNA and CDR2 YNFKEQ. The CDR3 covers 15 residues. CDR3 region: CASSGTGTVSYEQYF. In DNA, the CDR3 is TGTGCCAGCAGCGGGACTGGGACAGTCTCCTACGAGCAGTACTTC.

V and J are TRBV4-1 and TRBJ1-4; no clear D gene. V lost 1 base, J lost 0 bases, and 15 bases lay in between. CDR1 is MGHRA, CDR2 YSYEKL, per germline. The CDR3 spans 18 residues. CDR3 nucleotide sequence: TGCGCCAGCAGCCAAGTTGCGGGTTTGATTGCAACTAATGAAAAACTGTTTTTT. Its protein is CASSQVAGLIATNEKLFF.

The chain carries TRBV4-3 and TRBJ1-2; no definite D call. There are 21 residues in the CDR3. Trimming shortened V by 0 bases and J by 3 bases, and 29 bases separated the two germline ends. The germline CDR1 and CDR2 sequences are LGHNA and YSLEER. The CDR3 loop reads CASSQDFTLRVLGTLYYGYTF. The CDR3 bases are TGCGCCAGCAGCCAAGATTTTACGCTTCGGGTCCTGGGTACGCTTTACTATGGCTACACCTTC.

Only a few counts were recorded for this clonotype. One base away lies a much larger clone, so this may be a sequencing read error. This chain connects TRBV28 to TRBJ1-5; D uncertain. CDR3 size: 20 residues. Looked up from germline, CDR1 is MDHEN and CDR2 is SYDVKM. CDR3 residues: CAGSFLGPRGPEANNQPQHF. In nucleotides, the CDR3 is TGTGCCGGCAGTTTCTTGGGCCCCCGCGGACCGGAAGCGAACAATCAGCCCCAGCATTTT.

Worth noting for this clonotype: This could be a read error, since a much larger clone is one nucleotide away. This CDR3 fails to terminate in the conserved phenylalanine or tryptophan, so it likely reflects a read error. This chain connects TRBV29-1 to TRBJ2-7; no clear D. The CDR3 runs to 15 residues. The V and J ends lost 0 bases and 1 base respectively, with 13 bases between them. Germline assignment: CDR1 SQVTM and CDR2 ANQGSEA. CDR3 residues: CSVEDPAVPSYEQYL. DNA for the CDR3: TGCAGCGTTGAAGACCCGGCCGTCCCATCCTACGAGCAGTACCTC.